This T cell receptor beta chain emerged from a study of T cell changes during pregnancy in multiple sclerosis. The CDR3 extends over 15 amino acids. Germline lookup yields CDR1 SGHAT and CDR2 FQNNGV. The trim removed 2 bases at V and 8 bases at J, leaving 7 bases unmatched. The repertoire was sequenced with immunoSEQ multiplex PCR; TCRdb's copy has only in-frame clones and lacks some. The table includes around 35,000 clones, around 90% detected once. Material: CD8+ T cells from peripheral blood mononuclear cells, obtained after pregnancy. The receptor comes from a female donor with multiple sclerosis, enrolled in a pregnancy study. This chain uses TRBV11-2 with TRBJ2-1; 9 nucleotides line up with TRBD2. The chain's CDR3 is CASSLFRGGAYEQFF. CDR3 sequence (DNA): TGTGCCAGCAGCTTATTTCGCGGGGGGGCTTATGAGCAGTTCTTC. Supplemented by reference TRBV11-2 and TRBJ2-1, the full variable domain reads EAGVAQSPRYKIIEKRQSVAFWCNPISGHATLYWYQQILGQGPKLLIQFQNNGVVDDSQLPKDRFSAERLKGVDSTLKIQPAKLEDSAVYLCASSLFRGGAYEQFFGPGTRLTVL.